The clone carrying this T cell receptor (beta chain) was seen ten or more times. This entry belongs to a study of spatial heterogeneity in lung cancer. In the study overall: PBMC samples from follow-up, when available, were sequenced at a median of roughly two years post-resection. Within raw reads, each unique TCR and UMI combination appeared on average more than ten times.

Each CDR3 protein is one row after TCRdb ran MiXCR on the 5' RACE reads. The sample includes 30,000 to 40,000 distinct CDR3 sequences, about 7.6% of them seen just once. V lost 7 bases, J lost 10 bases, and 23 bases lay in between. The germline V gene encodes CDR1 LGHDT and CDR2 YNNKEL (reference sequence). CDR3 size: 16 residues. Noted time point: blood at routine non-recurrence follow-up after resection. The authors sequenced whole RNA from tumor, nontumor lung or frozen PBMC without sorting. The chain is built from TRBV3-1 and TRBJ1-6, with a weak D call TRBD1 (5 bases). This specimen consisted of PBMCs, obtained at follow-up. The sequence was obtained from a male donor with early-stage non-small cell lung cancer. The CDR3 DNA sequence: TGTGCCAGCAACACCCGATCGGCAGGGTCGAAGTCACCCCTCCACTTT. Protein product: CASNTRSAGSKSPLHF.